The entry that follows covers one T cell receptor beta chain sequence. The specificity of this receptor is unknown. Base-call qualities are not available, and no considerably larger clone is one nucleotide away. These data originate in a study of shared clonotypes between healthy human individuals (TCRdb year 2020). Regarding the study in general: A few men and two women, aged 18 to 49 years, made up the cohort. For each donor, CD4 naive and CD4 memory were each run on three plates, CD8 naive on two plates, and CD8 memory on one plate. To estimate repertoire size and how much clonotype sharing occurs between individuals, the study deeply sequenced the blood TCR repertoires of a handful of healthy adults. Libraries were prepared and TCR repertoires were sequenced by different laboratories using diverse techniques, in order to increase sequencing depth and limit assay-specific biases. Per donor, leukapheresis produced somewhere between about 0.8 and 9 billion PBMCs. General conclusions and limits of the study: Sharing across several donors was observed for approximately 4.6% of naive CD4, less than 4% of naive CD8, about 2.3% of memory CD4, and around 0.4% of memory CD8 clonotypes. Pairwise subsampling indicated that sequencing depth was expected to affect the degree of clonotype sharing among donors. Only blood was sampled, and tissue TCR repertoires likely differ from those in blood. Even with the large sequencing depth, rarefaction of the sorted-subset datasets indicated that sequencing was incomplete. Higher generation probabilities were observed for clonotypes shared by all four sorted-subset donors than for non-shared clonotypes. Larger estimated clonotype richness was generally found for naive subsets than for memory subsets. Because the study included a small number of donors, the genetic and exposure-history diversity represented was limited.

Measured from the cysteine to the phenylalanine, the CDR3 is 17 residues long. Only the CDR3 region is kept as DNA, spanning 51 bases read in frame from base 1. Based on the germline V gene, the CDR1 and CDR2 sequences are MDHEN and SYDVKM. The germline V end is reduced by 5 bases and the J end by 5 bases; junction bases left unmatched: 18. TCR CDR3 regions were amplified from genomic DNA by multiplex PCR using the deep immunoSEQ assay. Genomic DNA extracted from each cell subset was distributed evenly over all wells of several immunoSEQ 96-well plates, and each plate served as one replicate. For sorted subsets, each replicate PCR was loaded with approximately 0.2 ug genomic DNA, equivalent to 30,000 or so T cell genomes. Purified libraries were measured with a Qubit 3.0 fluorometer, size-checked on a Bioanalyzer 2100, and measured again with the KAPA Library Quantification kit. Each immunoSEQ 96-well plate was sequenced on its own single-read 150-cycle Illumina NextSeq 550 flow cell. The authors' pipeline ran thus. Because only junctional sequences without quality scores were contained in the immunoSEQ output, filtering matching that applied to full-length reads could not be performed. To assign V/J genes and CDR3, sequences were annotated against IMGT germline references using PyIR, a Python wrapper for IgBLAST v1.9. Reads were filtered out if the reads had weak V/J assignments (E-value above 1e-6), no CDR3, stop codons, out-of-frame junctions, or ambiguous translated residues. V3J clonotypes were defined as sequences sharing the same inferred V gene, J gene, and CDR3 amino acid sequence. Percentage overlap between repertoires was computed as shared unique clonotypes divided by the size of the smaller repertoire. Three approaches were used to assess repertoire richness: RTK rarefaction, the Chao1 estimator, and Recon v2.1 estimates of unobserved clonotypes. Generation probabilities for all TCRbeta clonotypes obtained by the gDNA method from a handful of donors were computed using OLGA. TCRdb obtained this table from immuneACCESS and retained in-frame rearrangements with V and J assigned. These tables miss some clones; where compared with another copy, unresolved V genes account for less than half of the shortfall, and the remainder is unexplained. The V and J calls and clone size were taken over from that table, and D and trimming were inferred from the DNA. This sample gives approximately 1.9 million clones in total; 90% to 95% of them show up just once. The ten largest clones take up roughly 1.7% of the sample.

CD8 naive samples were obtained by positive selection for CCR7 among CD45RO-negative cells, yielding a CD45RA+CCR7+ population from which TemRA cells were excluded. Donors were healthy HIV-negative adults with no recently reported acute infections or vaccinations. All donors were Caucasian adults living in Nashville, Tennessee, USA. Blood was collected by leukapheresis, and PBMCs were isolated by Ficoll-Histopaque density gradient centrifugation and then cryopreserved in liquid nitrogen vapor phase. Analytical flow cytometry was used to check the purity and quantity of each magnetically sorted T cell population. Genomic DNA was isolated from every sorted fraction and measured by UV absorbance on a Nanodrop 2000c.

The origin of this receptor is a man between 18 and 35 years old in good health. Some clones in this sample may be carry-over from other donors' samples. The chain is assembled from TRBV28 and TRBJ2-7; 7 of the junction bases match TRBD1. Sequenced sample: naive CD8+ T cells from PBMCs. The sample's cell subset or site label is to be understood as: CD45RA+CCR7+. CDR3 region: CASSLFFPGGEGDEQYF. DNA sequence: TGTGCCAGCAGTCTTTTTTTCCCAGGGGGAGAGGGGGACGAGCAGTACTTC.